This is a list of T cell receptor beta chains from one sample in a study of beta chain features in type 1 diabetes. The table came from immunoSEQ multiplex PCR; TCRdb's copy has only in-frame clones and leaves some out. The table shows more than 150,000 clones, with about 10% occurring only once. The source material was central memory CD4+ T cells from blood. Receptors originate from a woman in her 30s with type 1 diabetes. Both conserved end residues are part of each CDR3. D genes are given only for firm matches. Not every row has a clone size; where given, it reads once, few, many or a size class.

clone size,J gene,D gene,V gene,CDR3 length,CDR3 DNA,CDR3 protein
-,TRBJ1-4,-,TRBV6-5,13,TGTGCCAGTAGACGGACAGTAAATGAAAAACTGTTTTTT,CASRRTVNEKLFF
many,TRBJ1-1,TRBD1,TRBV11-2,15,TGTGCCAGCAGCTTAGGGGACAGGGGAGGGACTGAAGCTTTCTTT,CASSLGDRGGTEAFF
-,TRBJ2-3,-,TRBV7-2,16,TGTGCCAGCAGCCAAGTTTTACGGGGACTCACAGATACGCAGTATTTT,CASSQVLRGLTDTQYF
few,TRBJ2-2,TRBD2,TRBV5-4,14,TGTGCCAGCAGCCGTAGCGGGAGGAGCGGGGAGCTGTTTTTT,CASSRSGRSGELFF
few,TRBJ1-2,-,TRBV19,15,TGTGCCAGTAGTATCACTGGAGGCAGTAACTATGGCTACACCTTC,CASSITGGSNYGYTF
few,TRBJ1-1,-,TRBV7-3,13,TGTGCCAGCAGCAGCACTCCGGACAGCGAAGCTTTCTTT,CASSSTPDSEAFF
-,TRBJ1-2,-,TRBV5-6,15,TGTGCCAGCAGCTGGCCGGGTCCCGGGATCTATGGCTACACCTTC,CASSWPGPGIYGYTF
-,TRBJ2-3,TRBD1,TRBV5-6,15,TGTGCCAGTCATTACAGGGGGCTTGGCACAGATACGCAGTATTTT,CASHYRGLGTDTQYF
few,TRBJ2-1,TRBD2,TRBV28,16,TGTGCCAGCACATTCACAGCGGGAGGGACCTACAATGAGCAGTTCTTC,CASTFTAGGTYNEQFF
few,TRBJ2-5,-,TRBV5-1,14,TGCGCCAGCAGCTTATCTACCGGGGAAGAGACCCAGTACTTC,CASSLSTGEETQYF
-,TRBJ2-1,TRBD2,TRBV27,16,TGTGCCAGCAGTTTCCTATTTAGCGGGAGATACAATGAGCAGTTCTTC,CASSFLFSGRYNEQFF
-,TRBJ1-2,TRBD1,TRBV7-2,13,TGTGCCAGCAGCCCCGGGACAGCTTATGGCTACACCTTC,CASSPGTAYGYTF
-,TRBJ2-3,TRBD2,TRBV5-1,16,TGCGCCAGCAGCTTGATAGCGGGAGGGCCCGGAGATACGCAGTATTTT,CASSLIAGGPGDTQYF
few,TRBJ2-7,-,TRBV7-2,14,TGTGCCAGCAGCTTAGCTTCGGGAAACAACGAGCAGTACTTC,CASSLASGNNEQYF
-,TRBJ2-7,TRBD2,TRBV18,17,TGTGCCAGCTCACCACCGAAAGGGACTAGCGGGACTGACGAGCAGTACTTC,CASSPPKGTSGTDEQYF
-,TRBJ2-1,TRBD1,TRBV5-4,14,TGTGCCAGCAGCTTGGCCGGGACAGCCGCTATTCCGTTCTTC,CASSLAGTAAIPFF
-,TRBJ2-7,TRBD2,TRBV4-1,17,TGCGCCAGCAGCCAAGCCCTGATGGTAGCGGGAACCTACGAGCAGTACTTC,CASSQALMVAGTYEQYF
-,TRBJ2-3,TRBD2,TRBV29-1,13,TGCAGCGTTGGAACTAGCGGGGCAGATACGCAGTATTTT,CSVGTSGADTQYF
once,TRBJ1-5,TRBD1,TRBV11-3,14,TGTGCCAGCAGCCAAGGGACAGGGGATCAGCCCCAGCATTTT,CASSQGTGDQPQHF
-,TRBJ1-3,-,TRBV14,14,TGTGCCAGCAGCCAAGTCAGAACTGGAAACACCATATATTTT,CASSQVRTGNTIYF
few,TRBJ2-5,-,TRBV29-1,13,TGCAGCGTTGAAATAGGAGCCCAAGAGACCCAGTACTTC,CSVEIGAQETQYF
few,TRBJ1-2,-,TRBV11-1,14,TGTGCCAGCAGCTACGGGGGGTTGGGCTATGGCTACACCTTC,CASSYGGLGYGYTF
-,TRBJ1-3,-,TRBV6-5,13,TGTGCCAGCGTCCGCAGGGGCGGAAACACCATATATTTT,CASVRRGGNTIYF
-,TRBJ2-3,-,TRBV5-4,13,TGTGCCAGCAGCTTGGACGGACTAGATACGCAGTATTTT,CASSLDGLDTQYF
few,TRBJ2-7,-,TRBV19,13,TGTGCCAGTAGTATAGGACAGTTCGACGAGCAGTACTTC,CASSIGQFDEQYF
few,TRBJ2-2,-,TRBV7-2,16,TGTGCCAGCAGCTTAGCCCTAGCGACCAACACCGGGGAGCTGTTTTTT,CASSLALATNTGELFF
few,TRBJ2-1,TRBD2,TRBV29-1,17,TGCAGCGCACCATGGGGGCTAGCGGGCAGCTCCTACAATGAGCAGTTCTTC,CSAPWGLAGSSYNEQFF